One sample yielded the 32 T cell receptor beta chains listed below, sequenced in a study of radiotherapy plus CTLA-4 blockade in lung cancer. Repertoires were generated with immunoSEQ multiplex PCR, while TCRdb's copy carries only in-frame clones and drops some. The sample holds approximately 76,000 clones, 78% seen once. The input for sequencing was peripheral blood, taken from a patient treated with radiotherapy plus ipilimumab. These receptors all come from a human donor with non-small cell lung cancer who had a partial response to radiotherapy plus ipilimumab. Some clones in this sample may be carry-over from other donors' samples.

V and J are TRBV6-5 and TRBJ2-1, with D unresolved. The CDR3 is made up of 14 amino acids. Trimming shortened V by 4 bases and J by 0 bases, and 7 bases separated the two germline ends. Germline values: CDR1 MNHEY, CDR2 SVGAGI. Here the CDR3 DNA reads TGTGCCAGCAGTTTCCTAGGCTCCTACAATGAGCAGTTCTTC. Amino acids: CASSFLGSYNEQFF.

This sequence joins TRBV5-6 and TRBJ2-5; D gene unclear. The tail of the sequence fits TRBJ2-7 better, so the J call may be wrong. Germline V lookup: CDR1 SGHDT, CDR2 YYEEEE. This CDR3 is built from 14 residues. CDR3 DNA sequence: TGTGCCAGCAGCGCGACACATTACTCCTACGAGCAGTACTTC. Protein product: CASSATHYSYEQYF.

The chain carries TRBV21-1 and TRBJ1-2; TRBD1 reflects the table's D call only, with no check against the DNA. TRBV21-1 is a recognized pseudogene. This CDR3 comprises 14 residues. The CDR3 loop is CASSKEKGSYGYTF. CDR3 coding DNA: TGTGCCAGCAGCAAAGAAAAGGGGTCCTATGGCTACACCTTC.

This chain links TRBV7-9 with TRBJ1-3; no definite D call. The germline V and J ends were trimmed by 1 base and 6 bases, with 7 bases remaining between them. Germline V gene lookup returns CDR1 SEHNR and CDR2 FQNEAQ (reference sequence). The CDR3 is made up of 13 amino acids. The CDR3 DNA reads as TGTGCCAGCAGCTTAGAACTCTCAAACACCATATATTTT. It yields the protein CASSLELSNTIYF.

The rearrangement joins TRBV4-2 to TRBJ2-1; a weak D match, TRBD1 (6 bases). V was trimmed by 4 bases and J by 5 bases, leaving 9 bases between them. Germline lookup yields CDR1 LGHNA and CDR2 YNFKEQ. The CDR3 consists of 13 residues. The CDR3: CASSPRTDNEQFF. In DNA, the CDR3 is TGTGCCAGCAGCCCTCGGACAGACAATGAGCAGTTCTTC.

A single count supports this clone. The V and J genes are TRBV5-1 and TRBJ2-2, with D unresolved. The length of the CDR3 is 14 residues. CDR1 and CDR2 from the germline V gene are SGHRS and YFSETQ. V was trimmed by 4 bases and J by 13 bases, leaving 20 bases between them. The CDR3 loop reads CASSLPMESTPLFF. Written as DNA, the CDR3 is TGCGCCAGCAGCCTCCCTATGGAGTCTACCCCGCTGTTTTTT.

V is TRBV4-2 and J is TRBJ2-7; D might be TRBD1 (6 bases). The germline V and J ends were trimmed by 0 bases and 2 bases, with 17 bases remaining between them. Germline V CDR1 and CDR2: LGHNA, YNFKEQ. The length of the CDR3 is 17 residues. CDR3 nucleotides: TGTGCCAGCAGCCAAGATCCCAGGGGATCCAGGACCTACGAGCAGTACTTC. Its translation: CASSQDPRGSRTYEQYF.

This clone was observed a single time. V is TRBV7-9 and J is TRBJ1-2, with D hard to call. CDR1 and CDR2 from the germline V gene are SEHNR and FQNEAQ (reference sequence). V lost 1 base to trimming and J lost 4 bases, with 4 bases between them. The CDR3 has 12 amino acids. CDR3 protein: CASSLEAYGYTF. CDR3 coding DNA: TGTGCCAGCAGCTTAGAAGCCTATGGCTACACCTTC.

This clone was recorded only once. V gene TRBV7-6 combines with J gene TRBJ2-7; no clear D gene. The CDR3 totals 13 residues. CDR1 is SGHVS and CDR2 is FNYEAQ in the germline V gene. V was pared by 4 bases and J by 4 bases, with 11 bases between. CDR3 sequence reads: CASSSPPAYEQYF. CDR3 DNA sequence: TGTGCCAGCAGCTCCCCGCCTGCGTACGAGCAGTACTTC.

The chain recombines TRBV5-1 with TRBJ1-1; 8 nucleotides match TRBD1. The CDR3 runs to 15 residues. Germline V gene data show CDR1 as SGHRS and CDR2 as YFSETQ. V shed 4 bases and J 0 bases; nucleotides not matched to a gene: 5. CDR3 bases: TGCGCCAGCAGCCGGGACAGGCGTATGAACACTGAAGCTTTCTTT. It yields the protein CASSRDRRMNTEAFF.

V is TRBV30 and J is TRBJ1-6, with 7 bases fitting TRBD1. The V gene's germline CDR1 is GTSNPN and CDR2 SVGIG (reference sequence). Unmatched junction bases numbered 9, after V lost 0 bases and J lost 10 bases. This CDR3 comprises 15 residues. CDR3 sequence: CAWSVGQVGGSPLHF. The CDR3 DNA reads as TGTGCCTGGAGTGTTGGACAGGTTGGCGGGTCACCCCTCCACTTT.

V gene TRBV6-1 combines with J gene TRBJ2-3, with 10 bases matching TRBD2. With V trimmed by 0 bases and J by 1 base, 4 bases remained unmatched. This CDR3 spans 17 amino acids. Germline V gene sequence: CDR1 MNHNS, CDR2 SASEGT. CDR3 amino acids: CASSEAGLADRTDTQYF. The CDR3 DNA reads TGTGCCAGCAGTGAAGCCGGACTAGCGGATCGCACAGATACGCAGTATTTT.

This clone was seen just once. V gene TRBV12-1 combines with J gene TRBJ2-7; the D call TRBD1 from the table was never checked on the DNA. TRBV12-1 is given as a pseudogene. This CDR3 is built from 14 residues. The DNA for the CDR3 is TGTGCCAGCAGCTTTGTGGCAGGGAACTACGAGCAGTACTTC. The encoded protein is CASSFVAGNYEQYF.

The rearrangement joins TRBV5-1 to TRBJ2-2; D is possibly TRBD1 (6 bases). The CDR3 spans 14 residues. V was clipped by 3 bases and J by 7 bases, with 13 bases between them. Per the germline V gene, CDR1 is SGHRS and CDR2 is YFSETQ. The DNA for the CDR3 is TGCGCCAGCAGCTCAACAGGGTTAGGCGGGGAGCTGTTTTTT. Its protein is CASSSTGLGGELFF.

The chain recombines TRBV5-4 with TRBJ2-3, with TRBD2 matching over 8 bases. This CDR3 has 15 residues. V lost 3 bases, J lost 2 bases, and 5 bases stayed unmatched. Germline V gene lookup returns CDR1 SGHNT and CDR2 YYREEE (reference sequence). The CDR3 nucleotides read TGTGCCAGCAGCTCGGGGGGGAAATCCACAGATACGCAGTATTTT. Amino acids: CASSSGGKSTDTQYF.

The gene calls are TRBV2 and TRBJ2-5; no clear D. The DNA end lines up better with TRBJ2-7; the J call may be wrong. CDR1 and CDR2 from the germline V gene are SNHLY and FYNNEI. This CDR3 region has 12 residues. The CDR3 DNA sequence: TGTGCCAGCAGTGAAGGGTGGGCCGAGCAGTACTTC. Translation: CASSEGWAEQYF.

J is TRBJ1-1 and V is TRBV5-4, with 7 bases that match TRBD1. This CDR3 is 14 amino acids long. With 5 bases clipped from V and 7 bases from J, the junction kept 11 bases outside the gene matches. Germline V gene sequence: CDR1 SGHNT, CDR2 YYREEE (reference sequence). This CDR3 is CASRLDPGTVEAFF. The CDR3 nucleotides read TGTGCCAGCAGATTAGACCCCGGGACAGTTGAAGCTTTCTTT.

The V and J genes are TRBV6-6 and TRBJ2-3; TRBD2 agrees at 8 bases. This CDR3 spans 15 amino acids. Unmatched junction bases numbered 9, after V lost 2 bases and J lost 8 bases. CDR1 MNHNY and CDR2 SVGAGI come from the germline V gene (reference sequence). CDR3 region: CASSYERGGQGTQYF. The CDR3 bases are TGTGCCAGCAGTTACGAACGGGGGGGGCAGGGTACGCAGTATTTT.

By its share, this clone is medium-sized. CDR3 nucleotide sequence: TGTGCCAGCAGTGGGCGGGAGAATCAGCCCCAGCATTTT. Amino acids: CASSGRENQPQHF. The rearrangement uses TRBV6-5 and TRBJ1-5; no definite D call. Germline-derived CDR1 and CDR2 are MNHEY and SVGAGI. Deletions cut 5 bases from V and 4 bases from J, with 9 bases between. There are 13 residues in the CDR3.

This chain connects TRBV6-1 to TRBJ1-5, with 8 bases lining up with TRBD1. From germline, CDR1 is MNHNS and CDR2 SASEGT. The CDR3 is 17 residues long. With V trimmed by 2 bases and J by 2 bases, 8 bases remained unmatched. This CDR3 is CASSERAGGAGNQPQHF. CDR3 nucleotide sequence: TGTGCCAGCAGTGAAAGGGCAGGGGGCGCGGGCAATCAGCCCCAGCATTTT.

This clone appeared a few times. This chain links TRBV5-4 with TRBJ2-2; 8 bases line up with TRBD1. V gave up 2 bases and J gave up 7 bases; unmatched junction bases: 7. Germline CDR1 and CDR2: SGHNT and YYREEE (reference sequence). This CDR3 region has 15 residues. This CDR3 is CASSFGQGAGGELFF. The CDR3 DNA sequence: TGTGCCAGCAGCTTTGGCCAGGGGGCCGGCGGGGAGCTGTTTTTT.

The chain combines TRBV9 with TRBJ2-5, with 16 bases aligning to TRBD2. The germline V gene has CDR1 SGDLS and CDR2 YYNGEE. V shed 4 bases and J 4 bases; nucleotides not matched to a gene: 19. The CDR3 totals 21 residues. The CDR3 bases are TGTGCCAGCAGCCCCAGCCCGGCGAGGGGGACTAGCGGGAGGGCCGTAGAGACCCAGTACTTC. It specifies CASSPSPARGTSGRAVETQYF. The complete variable domain, with remaining parts taken from reference TRBV9 and TRBJ2-5, reads DSGVTQTPKHLITATGQRVTLRCSPRSGDLSVYWYQQSLDQGLQFLIQYYNGEERAKGNILERFSAQQFPDLHSELNLSSLELGDSALYFCASSPSPARGTSGRAVETQYFGPGTRLLVL.

The chain has TRBV10-3 and TRBJ2-3; TRBD2 matches at 11 bases. The CDR3 has 16 amino acids. Per germline, CDR1 ENHRY and CDR2 SYGVKD. V was pared by 4 bases and J by 2 bases, with 5 bases of the junction left unmatched. CDR3 protein: CAISGVTSGNTDTQYF. The CDR3, as DNA: TGTGCCATCAGTGGGGTGACTAGCGGGAACACAGATACGCAGTATTTT.

The rearrangement links TRBV9 to TRBJ2-3, with D perhaps matching TRBD2 (5 bases). Germline V lookup: CDR1 SGDLS, CDR2 YYNGEE. The CDR3 is 13 residues long. The ends were cut back, 1 base at V and 4 bases at J, with 7 bases in the middle. The CDR3 sequence: CASSVPGSDTQYF. The CDR3 bases are TGTGCCAGCAGCGTACCGGGGTCAGATACGCAGTATTTT.

This chain links TRBV11-2 with TRBJ1-1, with TRBD1 matching over 7 bases. The CDR3 runs 16 residues. Germline loops: CDR1 SGHAT, CDR2 FQNNGV. J gave up 0 bases and V 6 bases, and 10 bases lay outside the gene matches. CDR3 amino acids: CASRTQGVSMNTEAFF. CDR3 DNA: TGTGCCAGCAGGACTCAGGGGGTCAGTATGAACACTGAAGCTTTCTTT.

CDR3 sequence reads: CASGRGRDREAYEQYF. The CDR3 region has the DNA TGTGCCAGCGGAAGAGGAAGGGACAGGGAGGCCTACGAGCAGTACTTC. The chain uses TRBV27 and TRBJ2-7; the match to TRBD1 covers 9 bases. Per the germline V gene, CDR1 is MNHEY and CDR2 is SMNVEV (reference sequence). The CDR3 loop spans 16 amino acids. The V gene end was trimmed by 8 bases and the J gene end by 2 bases; junction bases not matched to a gene: 13.

Only a few counts were recorded for this clone. The chain links TRBV19 to TRBJ2-5, with D unclear. V was cut by 5 bases and J by 5 bases, with 12 bases left in between. The CDR3 runs to 13 residues. From germline, CDR1 is LNHDA and CDR2 SQIVND (reference sequence). The CDR3 bases are TGTGCCAGTAGTGCTTCTATGGAGGAGACCCAGTACTTC. It codes for CASSASMEETQYF.

CDR3 residues: CASSSSGGAFRFQTQYF. In DNA, the CDR3 is TGTGCCAGTAGTTCAAGCGGGGGGGCCTTTCGGTTCCAGACCCAGTACTTC. This rearrangement joins TRBV19 to TRBJ2-5, with 10 bases matching TRBD2. V was pared by 5 bases and J by 6 bases, with 15 bases of the junction left unmatched. The germline V gene encodes CDR1 LNHDA and CDR2 SQIVND (reference sequence). This CDR3 is 17 amino acids long.

This rearrangement joins TRBV21-1 to TRBJ2-7; the table gives TRBD1 as D, unverified against the DNA. TRBV21-1 is recorded as a pseudogene. The CDR3 spans 16 residues. CDR3 in DNA: TGTGCCAGCAGCGCGAGAAGGGGACAGGGAACCTACGAGCAGTACTTC. This codes for CASSARRGQGTYEQYF.

The chain joins TRBV27 to TRBJ1-1, with a tentative D call TRBD1 (6 bases). V gave up 6 bases and J gave up 10 bases, with 27 bases separating them. Germline CDR1 MNHEY, CDR2 SMNVEV (reference sequence). The CDR3 totals 16 residues. CDR3 sequence reads: CASSPGERLRTLRAFF. CDR3 nucleotide sequence: TGTGCCAGCAGCCCAGGGGAGCGGCTCCGAACACTGAGAGCTTTCTTT.

V usage is TRBV5-5 and J usage is TRBJ1-4; a weak D match, TRBD1 (5 bases). Trimming pared 4 bases from V and 5 bases from J, leaving 12 bases between. CDR1 SGHKS and CDR2 YYEKEE come from the germline V gene (reference sequence). The CDR3 runs 14 residues. This CDR3 reads CASSKTALNEKLFF. CDR3 nucleotide sequence: TGTGCCAGCAGCAAGACAGCACTCAATGAAAAACTGTTTTTT.

The V call is TRBV7-2, the J call TRBJ1-4; 9 bases fit TRBD1. The CDR3 is 15 residues long. Germline V lookup: CDR1 SGHTA, CDR2 FQGNSA. V was pared by 0 bases and J by 7 bases, with 3 bases of the junction left unmatched. The CDR3 sequence: CASSLAGTGREKLFF. CDR3 coding DNA: TGTGCCAGCAGCTTAGCTGGGACAGGGCGTGAAAAACTGTTTTTT.